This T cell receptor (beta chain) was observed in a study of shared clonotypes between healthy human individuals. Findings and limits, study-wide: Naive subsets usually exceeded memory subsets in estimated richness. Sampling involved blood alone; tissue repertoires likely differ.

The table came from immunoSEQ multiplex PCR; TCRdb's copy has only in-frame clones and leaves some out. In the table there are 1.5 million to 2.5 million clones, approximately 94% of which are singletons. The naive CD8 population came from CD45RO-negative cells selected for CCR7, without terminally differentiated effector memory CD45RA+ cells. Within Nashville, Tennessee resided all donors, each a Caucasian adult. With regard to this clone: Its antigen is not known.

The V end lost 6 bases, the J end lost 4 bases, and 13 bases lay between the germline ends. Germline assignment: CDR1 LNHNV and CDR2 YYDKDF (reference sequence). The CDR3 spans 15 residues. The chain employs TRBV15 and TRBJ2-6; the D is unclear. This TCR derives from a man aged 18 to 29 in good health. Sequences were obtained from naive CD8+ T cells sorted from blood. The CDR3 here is CATSKARSGANVLTF. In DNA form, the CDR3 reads TGTGCCACCAGTAAAGCAAGGTCCGGGGCCAACGTCCTGACTTTC.